This T cell receptor (beta chain) came from a study of beta chain features in type 1 diabetes. Expressed TCRB transcripts got sequenced, as all isolated RNA was reverse transcribed. About a million reads per sample were averaged for stem cell-like memory samples. Sequenced by immunoSEQ multiplex PCR; TCRdb stores in-frame clones only, minus some. The table records tens of thousands of clones, under 35% of them present only once. The ends lost 5 bases at V and 4 bases at J; junction bases unmatched: 7. This CDR3 spans 14 amino acids. CDR1 and CDR2 (germline): SGHNT, YENEEA. By sample share, this clone is medium-sized (0.01 to 0.1%). CD45RO/CCR7/CD25/CD127/CD95/CD27 sorting isolated CD4+ naive, central memory, regulatory and stem cell-like memory cells.

The TCR originated in a woman in her late teens or twenties in good health. The material sequenced was stem cell memory CD4+ T cells from blood. V and J are TRBV11-3 and TRBJ1-2; the match to TRBD1 covers 7 bases. The CDR3 reads CASSPIDRAYGYTF. Here the CDR3 DNA reads TGTGCCAGCAGCCCCATCGACAGGGCCTATGGCTACACCTTC.